The 12 T cell receptor beta chains in this list originate from one sample, sequenced in a study of blood T cell repertoires in COVID-19. Sequencing was performed with immunoSEQ multiplex PCR; in TCRdb, only in-frame clones are kept and a portion is missing. The table has nearly 350,000 clones, over 70% seen once. Source material: peripheral blood. The receptors were gathered from a man aged 30 to 39 with active or convalescent COVID-19.

The chain joins TRBV13 to TRBJ1-2; D perhaps matches TRBD1 (5 bases). The V and J ends lost 5 bases and 4 bases respectively, with 14 bases between them. Per the germline V gene, CDR1 is PRHDT and CDR2 is FYEKMQ (reference sequence). The CDR3 extends over 14 amino acids. The CDR3 loop is CASSLAGVPYGYTF. In nucleotides, the CDR3 is TGTGCCAGCAGCCTAGCGGGGGTCCCCTATGGCTACACCTTC.

The chain is built from TRBV24-1 and TRBJ1-2; D possibly corresponds to TRBD1 (5 bases). This CDR3 contains 13 residues. Deletions cut 4 bases from V and 2 bases from J, with 7 bases between. The V gene's germline CDR1 is KGHDR and CDR2 SFDVKD. Here the CDR3 reads CATSEAGNYGYTF. The CDR3 DNA sequence: TGTGCCACCAGTGAGGCAGGGAACTATGGCTACACCTTC.

The V call is TRBV11-3, the J call TRBJ1-6; the D is unclear. Germline-derived CDR1 and CDR2 are SGHNT and YENEEA. The CDR3 runs to 12 residues. Between the trimmed V and J ends, which lost 6 bases and 11 bases, there was a span of 11 bases. CDR3 amino acids: CASRSGSAPLHF. The CDR3 nucleotides are TGTGCCAGCAGGTCAGGTTCGGCACCCCTCCACTTT.

The rearrangement uses TRBV7-9 and TRBJ2-7; the D gene is possibly TRBD1 (5 bases). CDR1 SEHNR and CDR2 FQNEAQ come from the germline V gene (reference sequence). This CDR3 is 11 amino acids long. Trimming cost V 4 bases and J 6 bases, with 7 bases left between them. Here the CDR3 DNA reads TGTGCCAGCAGCTCAGGGCCCGAGCAGTACTTC. Its translation is CASSSGPEQYF.

The chain is built from TRBV5-1 and TRBJ2-7, with 7 bases that match TRBD1. Unmatched junction bases numbered 9, after V lost 0 bases and J lost 6 bases. The CDR3 is made up of 15 amino acids. Germline V CDR1 and CDR2: SGHRS, YFSETQ. The CDR3 nucleotides read TGCGCCAGCAGCTTGGTGTCAGGGGGAGTCGGCGAGCAGTACTTC. Protein product: CASSLVSGGVGEQYF.

The chain carries TRBV7-3 and TRBJ2-7; D uncertain. This CDR3 is 13 amino acids long. Between the trimmed V and J ends, which lost 4 bases and 1 base, there was a span of 8 bases. The germline gives CDR1 SGHTA, CDR2 FQGTGA. The CDR3 protein is CASSWAVSYEQYF. DNA of the CDR3: TGTGCCAGCAGCTGGGCCGTATCCTACGAGCAGTACTTC.

The J gene is TRBJ2-1, the V gene TRBV7-6; D gene unclear. V was cut by 2 bases and J by 4 bases, with 6 bases left in between. Germline CDR1 is SGHVS and CDR2 is FNYEAQ. This CDR3 contains 13 residues. The CDR3 nucleotides read TGTGCCAGCAGCTTATACTCGTACAATGAGCAGTTCTTC. Protein product: CASSLYSYNEQFF.

The chain links TRBV2 to TRBJ2-1; 10 bases are shared with TRBD2. The CDR3 totals 15 residues. The J segment lost 8 bases and the V segment lost 4 bases, leaving 8 bases of the junction unmatched. CDR1 is SNHLY and CDR2 is FYNNEI in the germline V gene. For the CDR3, the DNA is TGTGCCAGCAGTGTGGGACTAGCGAGGGTAGATGAGCAGTTCTTC. It specifies CASSVGLARVDEQFF.

The gene calls are TRBV5-1 and TRBJ1-2; D gene ambiguous. This CDR3 has 13 amino acids. Trimming stripped 4 bases from V and 3 bases from J, with 10 bases between. The germline V gene encodes CDR1 SGHRS and CDR2 YFSETQ. This CDR3 is CASSGEGYYGYTF. The CDR3, as DNA: TGCGCCAGCAGCGGGGAGGGCTACTATGGCTACACCTTC.

The chain has TRBV4-3 and TRBJ1-2, with D perhaps TRBD1 (5 bases). There are 15 residues in the CDR3. The germline V and J ends were trimmed by 1 base and 2 bases, with 11 bases remaining between them. CDR1 and CDR2 from the germline V gene are LGHNA and YSLEER. CDR3 loop: CASSQGDRGNYGYTF. DNA of the CDR3: TGCGCCAGCAGCCAAGGCGACCGGGGGAACTATGGCTACACCTTC.

Points on this clone: This specimen includes other DNA sequences encoding the same CDR3. The chain combines TRBV5-1 with TRBJ1-5; perhaps TRBD1 as D (6 bases). CDR1 is SGHRS and CDR2 is YFSETQ in the germline V gene. V was trimmed by 1 base and J by 7 bases, leaving 9 bases between them. The CDR3 covers 13 residues. CDR3 bases: TGCGCCAGCAGCTTGACAGGGAACCAGCCCCAGCATTTT. Translation gives CASSLTGNQPQHF.

The CDR3 sequence is CASSLGGGRNQPQHF. CDR3 DNA sequence: TGTGCCAGCAGCTTAGGGGGGGGGCGGAATCAGCCCCAGCATTTT. This rearrangement joins TRBV7-8 to TRBJ1-5, with D maybe TRBD1 (6 bases). The CDR3 runs to 15 residues. The germline V gene has CDR1 SGHVS and CDR2 FQNEAQ. V was shortened by 1 base and J by 4 bases, with 11 bases between the two germline ends.